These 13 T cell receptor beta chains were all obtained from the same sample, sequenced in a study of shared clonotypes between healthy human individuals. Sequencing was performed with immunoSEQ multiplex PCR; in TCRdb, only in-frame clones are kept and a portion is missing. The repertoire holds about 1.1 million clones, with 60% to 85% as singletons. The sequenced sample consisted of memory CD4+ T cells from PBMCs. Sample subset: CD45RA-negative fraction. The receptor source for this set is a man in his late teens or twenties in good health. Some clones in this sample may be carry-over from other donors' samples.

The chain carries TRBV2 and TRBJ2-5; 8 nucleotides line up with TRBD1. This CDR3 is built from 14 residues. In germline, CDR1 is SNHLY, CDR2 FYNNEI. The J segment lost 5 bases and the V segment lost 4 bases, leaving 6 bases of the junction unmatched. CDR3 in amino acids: CASSGNRGSETQYF. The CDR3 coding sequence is TGTGCCAGCAGTGGGAACAGGGGGTCCGAGACCCAGTACTTC.

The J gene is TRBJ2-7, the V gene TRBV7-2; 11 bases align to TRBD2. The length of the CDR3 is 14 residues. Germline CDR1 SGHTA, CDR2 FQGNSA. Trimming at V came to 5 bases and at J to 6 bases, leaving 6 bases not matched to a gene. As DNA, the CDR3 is TGTGCCAGCAGCCCTCGGACTAGCGGGCTCGAGCAGTACTTC. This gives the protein CASSPRTSGLEQYF.

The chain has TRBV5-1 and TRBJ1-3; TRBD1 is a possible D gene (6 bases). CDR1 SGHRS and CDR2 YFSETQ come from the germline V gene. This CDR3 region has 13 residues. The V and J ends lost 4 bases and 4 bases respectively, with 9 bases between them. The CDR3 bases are TGCGCCAGCAGCGGGACAACGGGAAACACCATATATTTT. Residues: CASSGTTGNTIYF.

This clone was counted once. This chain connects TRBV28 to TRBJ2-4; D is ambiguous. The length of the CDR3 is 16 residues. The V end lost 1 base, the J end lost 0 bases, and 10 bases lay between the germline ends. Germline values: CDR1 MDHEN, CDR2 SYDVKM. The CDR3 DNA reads TGTGCCAGCAGTTTATTTGGGGAACTAGCCAAAAACATTCAGTACTTC. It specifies CASSLFGELAKNIQYF.

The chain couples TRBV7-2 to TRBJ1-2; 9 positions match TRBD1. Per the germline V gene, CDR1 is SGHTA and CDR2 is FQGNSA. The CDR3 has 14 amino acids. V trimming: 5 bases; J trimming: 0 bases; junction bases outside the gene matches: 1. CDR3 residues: CASSGTGSNYGYTF. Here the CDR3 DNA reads TGTGCCAGCAGCGGGACAGGGTCTAACTATGGCTACACCTTC. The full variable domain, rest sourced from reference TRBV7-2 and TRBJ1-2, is GAGVSQSPSNKVTEKGKDVELRCDPISGHTALYWYRQSLGQGLEFLIYFQGNSAPDKSGLPSDRFSAERTGGSVSTLTIQRTQQEDSAVYLCASSGTGSNYGYTFGSGTRLTVV.

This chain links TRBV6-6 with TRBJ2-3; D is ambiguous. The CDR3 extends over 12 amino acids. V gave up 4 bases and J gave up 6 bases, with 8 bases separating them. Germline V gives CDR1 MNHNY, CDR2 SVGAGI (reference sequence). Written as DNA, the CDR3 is TGTGCCAGCAGTTCCTTTGGTGATACGCAGTATTTT. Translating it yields CASSSFGDTQYF.

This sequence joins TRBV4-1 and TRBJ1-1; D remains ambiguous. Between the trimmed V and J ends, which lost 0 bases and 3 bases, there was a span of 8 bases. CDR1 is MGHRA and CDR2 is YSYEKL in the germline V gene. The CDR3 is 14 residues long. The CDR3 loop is CASSQDPEDTEAFF. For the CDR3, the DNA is TGCGCCAGCAGCCAAGATCCGGAGGACACTGAAGCTTTCTTT.

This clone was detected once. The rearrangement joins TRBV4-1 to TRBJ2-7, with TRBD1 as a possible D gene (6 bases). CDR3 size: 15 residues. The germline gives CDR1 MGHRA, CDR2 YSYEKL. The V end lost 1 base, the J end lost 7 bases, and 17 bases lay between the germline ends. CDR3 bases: TGCGCCAGCAGCCAAGGGGGGCGCGGGTCTGGGGAGCAGTACTTC. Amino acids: CASSQGGRGSGEQYF.

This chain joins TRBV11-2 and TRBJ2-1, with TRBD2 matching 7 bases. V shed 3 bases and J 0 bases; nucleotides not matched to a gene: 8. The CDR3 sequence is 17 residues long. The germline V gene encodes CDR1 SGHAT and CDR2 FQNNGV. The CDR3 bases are TGTGCCAGCAGCTTGGGGGTCAGCGGGAACTCCTACAATGAGCAGTTCTTC. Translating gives CASSLGVSGNSYNEQFF.

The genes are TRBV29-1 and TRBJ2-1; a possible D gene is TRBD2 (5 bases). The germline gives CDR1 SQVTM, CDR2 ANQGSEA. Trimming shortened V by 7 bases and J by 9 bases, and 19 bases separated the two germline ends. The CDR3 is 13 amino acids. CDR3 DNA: TGCAGCGCCTCCACCATGACCGGACTTGAGCAGTTCTTC. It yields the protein CSASTMTGLEQFF.

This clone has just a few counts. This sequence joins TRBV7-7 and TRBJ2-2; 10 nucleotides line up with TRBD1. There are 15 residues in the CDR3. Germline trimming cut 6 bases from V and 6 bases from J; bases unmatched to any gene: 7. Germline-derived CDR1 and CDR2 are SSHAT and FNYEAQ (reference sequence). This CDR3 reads CASSAGTGVPGELFF. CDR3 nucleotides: TGTGCCAGCAGTGCCGGGACAGGGGTCCCCGGGGAGCTGTTTTTT.

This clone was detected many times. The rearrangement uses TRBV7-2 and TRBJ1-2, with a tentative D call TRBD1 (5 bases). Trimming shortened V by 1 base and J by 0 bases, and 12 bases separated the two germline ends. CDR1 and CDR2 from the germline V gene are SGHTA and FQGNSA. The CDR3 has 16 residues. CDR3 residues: CASSLEGRGSNYGYTF. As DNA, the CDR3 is TGTGCCAGCAGCTTAGAAGGACGGGGCTCTAACTATGGCTACACCTTC.

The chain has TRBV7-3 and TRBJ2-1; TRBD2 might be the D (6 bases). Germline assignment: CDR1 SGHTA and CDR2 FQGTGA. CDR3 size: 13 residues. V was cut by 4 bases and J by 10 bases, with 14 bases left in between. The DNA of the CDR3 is TGTGCCAGCAGCTCCAGGAGGGGAATGGAGCAGTTCTTC. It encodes CASSSRRGMEQFF.